This T cell receptor (beta chain) comes out of a study of blood T cell repertoires in COVID-19. The wider study: Sample material is recorded as cDNA or gDNA derived from T cells, B-cell-depleted T cells, or PBMCs.

The CDR3 sequence is 17 residues long. J lost 6 bases, V lost 2 bases, and 7 bases had no gene match. Germline V gene sequence: CDR1 MNHEY, CDR2 SVGEGT. Profiling relied on immunoSEQ multiplex PCR, and the TCRdb table lists in-frame clones only, not all of them. Seen here are under 85,000 clones, about 81% observed once, and the top ten hold roughly 14%. The rearrangement links TRBV6-2 or TRBV6-3 to TRBJ2-2; 12 bases agree with TRBD1. The sequenced sample was peripheral blood. This sequence originates from an elderly man with acute or convalescent COVID-19. DNA of the CDR3: TGTGCCAGCAGTTACCGCGGGACAGGGGGCGCATCCGGGGAGCTGTTTTTT. It codes for CASSYRGTGGASGELFF.